What follows are 20 T cell receptor beta chains derived from one specimen sequenced in a study of cytomegalovirus exposure and HLA in healthy donors. Libraries were prepared by immunoSEQ multiplex PCR; TCRdb keeps only in-frame clonotypes and omits some of them. The sample holds about 110,000 clones; 90% to 96% are singletons and the top ten take roughly 0.67%. The sequenced material came from PBMCs. The receptors shown here come from a woman aged 18-35 years in good health and CMV-seronegative.

The chain carries TRBV7-6 and TRBJ2-5, with D possibly matching TRBD2 (7 bases). The CDR3 covers 14 residues. Germline V gene lookup returns CDR1 SGHVS and CDR2 FNYEAQ. The germline V and J ends were trimmed by 5 bases and 2 bases, with 12 bases remaining between them. The CDR3 DNA is TGTGCCAGCAGCGTGGGGGGGCCTCAAGAGACCCAGTACTTC. The encoded protein is CASSVGGPQETQYF. Supplemented by reference TRBV7-6 and TRBJ2-5, the full variable domain reads GAGVSQSPRYKVTKRGQDVALRCDPISGHVSLYWYRQALGQGPEFLTYFNYEAQQDKSGLPNDRFSAERPEGSISTLTIQRTEQRDSAMYRCASSVGGPQETQYFGPGTRLLVL.

This chain links TRBV5-4 with TRBJ2-1; 16 nucleotides line up with TRBD2. The germline CDR1 and CDR2 sequences are SGHNT and YYREEE (reference sequence). Germline trimming cut 4 bases from V and 8 bases from J; bases unmatched to any gene: 9. The CDR3 spans 17 residues. CDR3 sequence: CASSAGTSGGAGDEQFF. The CDR3 DNA sequence: TGTGCCAGCAGCGCCGGGACTAGCGGGGGGGCCGGTGATGAGCAGTTCTTC. The complete variable domain, with remaining parts taken from reference TRBV5-4 and TRBJ2-1, reads ETGVTQSPTHLIKTRGQQVTLRCSSQSGHNTVSWYQQALGQGPQFIFQYYREEENGRGNFPPRFSGLQFPNYSSELNVNALELDDSALYLCASSAGTSGGAGDEQFFGPGTRLTVL.

The gene calls are TRBV18 and TRBJ2-7; D may be TRBD2 (5 bases). With 1 base removed from V and 1 base from J, the gap between germline ends came to 11 bases. CDR1 KGHSH and CDR2 LQKENI come from the germline V gene. This CDR3 comprises 15 residues. The CDR3 region is CASSPQDFNSYEQYF. DNA of the CDR3: TGTGCCAGCTCACCACAGGACTTTAATTCCTACGAGCAGTACTTC. Complete variable domain (other parts from reference TRBV18 and TRBJ2-7): NAGVMQNPRHLVRRRGQEARLRCSPMKGHSHVYWYRQLPEEGLKFMVYLQKENIIDESGMPKERFSAEFPKEGPSILRIQQVVRGDSAAYFCASSPQDFNSYEQYFGPGTRLTVT.

The chain couples TRBV5-6 to TRBJ2-1; TRBD2 is a possible D gene (5 bases). The CDR3 loop spans 12 amino acids. Trimming shortened V by 10 bases and J by 7 bases, and 15 bases separated the two germline ends. CDR1 and CDR2 (germline): SGHDT, YYEEEE. The CDR3 region has the DNA TGTGCCGGCGGGCGGGCCAGGAATGAGCAGTTCTTC. Protein: CAGGRARNEQFF.

The chain joins TRBV19 to TRBJ2-2; 12 bases align to TRBD2. V gave up 6 bases and J gave up 1 base; unmatched junction bases: 3. Looked up from germline, CDR1 is LNHDA and CDR2 is SQIVND (reference sequence). The CDR3 contains 16 residues. For the CDR3, the DNA is TGTGCCAGTAGAGGACTAGCGGGGCTGAACACCGGGGAGCTGTTTTTT. This encodes CASRGLAGLNTGELFF.

J is TRBJ1-6 and V is TRBV9; 10 bases align to TRBD1. The CDR3 sequence is 14 residues long. The V segment lost 4 bases and the J segment 12 bases; nucleotides outside the gene matches: 7. Germline V gene data show CDR1 as SGDLS and CDR2 as YYNGEE. In nucleotides, the CDR3 is TGTGCCAGCAGCCCGAGCCGGGACAGGGGACCCCTCCACTTT. It translates to CASSPSRDRGPLHF.

The chain has TRBV7-3 and TRBJ1-2; perhaps TRBD1 as D (6 bases). The CDR3 has 14 amino acids. V lost 0 bases to trimming and J lost 4 bases, with 9 bases between them. Germline CDR1 and CDR2: SGHTA and FQGTGA. The CDR3 DNA reads TGTGCCAGCAGCTTAACCCCGACAGGCTATGGCTACACCTTC. This translates into CASSLTPTGYGYTF.

The chain carries TRBV2 and TRBJ2-7; 9 bases are shared with TRBD2. V lost 6 bases and J lost 5; bases outside the gene matches: 5. Germline CDR1 and CDR2: SNHLY and FYNNEI. The CDR3 totals 13 residues. CDR3 loop: CASRLAGEDEQYF. The CDR3 DNA reads as TGTGCCAGCAGACTAGCGGGCGAAGACGAGCAGTACTTC. The variable domain in full, completed from reference TRBV2 and TRBJ2-7, reads EPEVTQTPSHQVTQMGQEVILRCVPISNHLYFYWYRQILGQKVEFLVSFYNNEISEKSEIFDDQFSVERPDGSNFTLKIRSTKLEDSAMYFCASRLAGEDEQYFGPGTRLTVT.

The CDR3 spells CASSDIRTGHSYEQYF. Here the CDR3 DNA reads TGTGCCAGCAGTGATATCCGGACAGGTCATTCCTACGAGCAGTACTTC. The chain couples TRBV2 to TRBJ2-7; 7 nucleotides align to TRBD1. Germline CDR1 is SNHLY and CDR2 is FYNNEI. The V and J ends lost 3 bases and 1 base, in that order; junction bases with no gene match: 9. The CDR3 runs 16 residues.

The chain has TRBV28 and TRBJ2-1; a possible D gene is TRBD2 (5 bases). V lost 5 bases, J lost 8 bases, and 16 bases lay in between. The CDR3 length is 14 residues. The V gene's germline CDR1 is MDHEN and CDR2 SYDVKM. The CDR3 DNA sequence: TGTGCCAGCAGTAGAAAGCTAGCTAGGTATGAGCAGTTCTTC. This sequence encodes CASSRKLARYEQFF.

The chain joins TRBV7-9 to TRBJ2-2; 7 bases are a match to TRBD1. V lost 5 bases and J lost 0; bases outside the gene matches: 3. The CDR3 spans 15 residues. Germline CDR1 and CDR2: SEHNR and FQNEAQ (reference sequence). The chain's CDR3 is CASSPGTANTGELFF. CDR3 nucleotides: TGTGCCAGCAGCCCCGGGACAGCGAACACCGGGGAGCTGTTTTTT. The complete variable domain, with remaining parts taken from reference TRBV7-9 and TRBJ2-2, reads DTGVSQNPRHKITKRGQNVTFRCDPISEHNRLYWYRQTLGQGPEFLTYFQNEAQLEKSRLLSDRFSAERPKGSFSTLEIQRTEQGDSAMYLCASSPGTANTGELFFGEGSRLTVL.

The CDR3 loop reads CASSVAPGGPDEQYF. The CDR3 nucleotides are TGTGCCAGCAGCGTAGCCCCGGGGGGCCCCGACGAGCAGTACTTC. The chain recombines TRBV9 with TRBJ2-7; perhaps TRBD2 as D (7 bases). The ends were cut back, 0 bases at V and 5 bases at J, with 15 bases in the middle. The CDR3 runs to 15 residues. CDR1 and CDR2 from the germline V gene are SGDLS and YYNGEE.

The chain joins TRBV30 to TRBJ2-2, with 9 bases fitting TRBD2. The germline CDR1 and CDR2 sequences are GTSNPN and SVGIG (reference sequence). The CDR3 sequence is 17 residues long. CDR3 coding DNA: TGTGCGTTAACCGGATGCGGGGGGGCCGTTGGCACCGGGGAGCTGTTTTTT. It is translated as CALTGCGGAVGTGELFF. The full variable domain, with the rest looked up from reference TRBV30 and TRBJ2-2, is SQTIHQWPATLVQPVGSPLSLECTVEGTSNPNLYWYRQAAGRGLQLLFYSVGIGQISSEVPQNLSASRPQDRQFILSSKKLLLSDSGFYLCALTGCGGAVGTGELFFGEGSRLTVL.

This chain connects TRBV11-2 to TRBJ2-2, with 10 bases that match TRBD2. Germline loops: CDR1 SGHAT, CDR2 FQNNGV. The CDR3 contains 17 residues. Losses at the gene ends were 5 bases for V and 5 bases for J; bases not matched to a gene: 11. CDR3 protein: CASSNRVAGGPTGELFF. CDR3 nucleotides: TGTGCCAGCAGCAACCGGGTAGCGGGGGGACCGACCGGGGAGCTGTTTTTT.

The chain has TRBV6-1 and TRBJ2-6; unclear D gene. The CDR3 is 15 amino acids. Germline V gene lookup returns CDR1 MNHNS and CDR2 SASEGT. V was trimmed by 5 bases and J by 0 bases, leaving 8 bases between them. DNA for the CDR3: TGTGCCAGCAGTCCAGTGATCTCTGGGGCCAACGTCCTGACTTTC. Its translation: CASSPVISGANVLTF.

The chain is built from TRBV5-6 and TRBJ2-7; TRBD1 aligns across 7 bases. The length of the CDR3 is 14 residues. V was pared by 4 bases and J by 2 bases, with 6 bases of the junction left unmatched. Germline CDR1 is SGHDT and CDR2 is YYEEEE. This chain's CDR3 is CASSPFGTAYEQYF. DNA for the CDR3: TGTGCCAGCAGCCCGTTCGGGACAGCCTACGAGCAGTACTTC.

The chain couples TRBV7-2 to TRBJ2-2, with D maybe TRBD2 (5 bases). The CDR3 loop spans 18 amino acids. The V gene lost 1 base and the J gene lost 4 bases, with 19 bases spanning the gap. The germline gives CDR1 SGHTA, CDR2 FQGNSA. This CDR3 reads CASSLGRGSWSITGELFF. CDR3 sequence (DNA): TGTGCCAGCAGCTTAGGGAGAGGGTCGTGGTCCATCACCGGGGAGCTGTTTTTT.

The chain recombines TRBV10-3 with TRBJ1-1, with D hard to call. CDR1 is ENHRY, CDR2 SYGVKD, per germline. The CDR3 runs to 14 residues. Between the trimmed V and J ends, which lost 7 bases and 4 bases, there was a span of 16 bases. This CDR3 reads CAITPAGRATEAFF. The CDR3 DNA reads as TGTGCCATCACACCCGCCGGGAGGGCCACTGAAGCTTTCTTT.

CDR3 sequence reads: CATRVAGYNEQFF. Written as DNA, the CDR3 is TGTGCCACCAGAGTAGCGGGCTACAATGAGCAGTTCTTC. The chain has TRBV15 and TRBJ2-1; 7 bases align to TRBD2. After removal of 6 bases from V and 3 bases from J, the junction contained 2 bases not matched to a gene. Germline V CDR1 and CDR2: LNHNV, YYDKDF (reference sequence). CDR3 length: 13 amino acids.

V and J are TRBV7-8 and TRBJ1-2, with 8 bases fitting TRBD1. The CDR3 has 17 residues. J gave up 4 bases and V 1 base, and 11 bases lay outside the gene matches. In germline, CDR1 is SGHVS, CDR2 FQNEAQ. The CDR3 sequence: CASSLESRTGYSYGYTF. The DNA of the CDR3 is TGTGCCAGCAGCTTAGAGTCCCGGACAGGGTATTCCTATGGCTACACCTTC.